This TCR beta chain was recorded in a study of patients with pleural tuberculosis. As for this clonotype: Given a much more abundant clone one base away, this may be a read error.

TCRdb itself ran the reads through MiXCR, one entry per CDR3 protein. The sample includes tens of thousands of distinct CDR3 sequences, under 8.5% of them seen just once. Trimming stripped 1 base from V and 4 bases from J, with 20 bases between. The CDR3 covers 18 residues. Germline values: CDR1 SGHDN, CDR2 FVKESK. The chain uses TRBV14 and TRBJ2-1; D remains unclear. This TCR derives from a human donor with pleural tuberculosis. CDR3 sequence (DNA): TGTGCCAGCAGCCAAGGTCGTGAGTGGACGACTTTTTACAATGAGCAGTTCTTC. Its translation is CASSQGREWTTFYNEQFF.